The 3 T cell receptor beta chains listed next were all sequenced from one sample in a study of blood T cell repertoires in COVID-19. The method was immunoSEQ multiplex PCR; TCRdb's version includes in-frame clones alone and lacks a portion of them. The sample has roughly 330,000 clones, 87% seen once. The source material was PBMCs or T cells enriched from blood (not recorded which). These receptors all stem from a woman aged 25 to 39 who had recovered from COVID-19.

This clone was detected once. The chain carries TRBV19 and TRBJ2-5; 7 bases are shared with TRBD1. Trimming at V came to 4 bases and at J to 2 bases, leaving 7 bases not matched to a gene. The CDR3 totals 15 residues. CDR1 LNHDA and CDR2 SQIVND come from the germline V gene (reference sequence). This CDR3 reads CASSTGTVEQETQYF. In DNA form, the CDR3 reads TGTGCCAGTAGTACCGGGACAGTCGAACAAGAGACCCAGTACTTC.

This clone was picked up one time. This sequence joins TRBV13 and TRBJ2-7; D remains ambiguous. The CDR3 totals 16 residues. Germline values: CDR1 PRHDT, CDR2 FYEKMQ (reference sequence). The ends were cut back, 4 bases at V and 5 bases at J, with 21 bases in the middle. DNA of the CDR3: TGTGCCAGCAGCTCCAACCAGGCCGCGCACCCCGACGAGCAGTACTTC. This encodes CASSSNQAAHPDEQYF.

CDR3 in DNA: TGTGCCAGCAGTTACTGGGGGAGGCCTGGGGCCAACGTCCTGACTTTC. Translated, it gives CASSYWGRPGANVLTF. The genes are TRBV6-2 or TRBV6-3 and TRBJ2-6; maybe TRBD2 (6 bases). Germline CDR1 MNHEY, CDR2 SVGEGT. Trimming removed 1 base at V and 2 bases at J, with 9 bases between. This CDR3 region has 16 residues.